A single sample is the source of the 14 T cell receptor beta chains below, sequenced in a study of CD8 T cells in ankylosing spondylitis. General study results and limits: Ankylosing spondylitis blood seemed to carry a telltale TCR beta motif made of fewer than ten highly homologous variants.

Their target antigens are unknown. TCRdb re-called the 5' RACE reads through MiXCR, storing one row per CDR3 protein. Seen here are about 390,000 distinct CDR3 sequences, under 25% observed once, and the top ten hold approximately 15%. The sample taken for sequencing was blood, either unsorted or a sorted T cell fraction (not recorded which). These receptors were obtained from a male donor with ankylosing spondylitis.

Only a few counts were recorded for this clonotype. The chain uses TRBV9 and TRBJ1-2; perhaps TRBD1 as D (5 bases). CDR1 SGDLS and CDR2 YYNGEE come from the germline V gene. There are 14 residues in the CDR3. V dropped 4 bases and J dropped 5 bases, with 15 bases sitting between them. CDR3 amino acids: CASSLTPKGYGYTF. Here the CDR3 DNA reads TGTGCCAGCAGCTTGACCCCAAAGGGGTATGGCTACACCTTC.

The rearrangement links TRBV20-1 to TRBJ2-7; 9 bases align to TRBD2. Germline loops: CDR1 DFQATT, CDR2 SNEGSKA (reference sequence). The CDR3 sequence is 14 residues long. The J segment lost 5 bases and the V segment lost 3 bases, leaving 8 bases of the junction unmatched. The CDR3 reads CSASGASGINEQYF. The CDR3 bases are TGCAGTGCTAGCGGGGCTAGCGGGATCAACGAGCAGTACTTC.

The chain uses TRBV18 and TRBJ2-3; D gene ambiguous. Germline assignment: CDR1 KGHSH and CDR2 LQKENI. V was pared by 3 bases and J by 8 bases, with 15 bases between. CDR3 length: 14 residues. The CDR3 DNA reads as TGTGCCAGCTCACCGATACCCTTGGCTCTTACGCAGTATTTT. As protein: CASSPIPLALTQYF.

This clonotype was observed a few times. The chain carries TRBV12-3 or TRBV12-4 and TRBJ1-5, with D possibly TRBD1 on 5 matching bases. CDR3 length: 16 residues. With 6 bases removed from V and 7 bases from J, the gap between germline ends came to 22 bases. CDR3 coding DNA: TGTGCCAGCAGACAAGCTGGGACCGGAGGAGGGCAGCCCCAGCATTTT. This sequence encodes CASRQAGTGGGQPQHF.

This clonotype was counted many times. This chain links TRBV29-1 with TRBJ1-3; no clear D. This CDR3 spans 14 amino acids. The germline V gene has CDR1 SQVTM and CDR2 ANQGSEA. The CDR3 nucleotides read TGCGCAGTGAGGCCGAAGGGCTCTGGAAACACCATATATTTT. Residues: CAVRPKGSGNTIYF.

This clonotype was observed at least ten times. The chain is built from TRBV28 and TRBJ1-2; 7 positions match TRBD1. The V gene's germline CDR1 is MDHEN and CDR2 SYDVKM. CDR3 length: 13 residues. V shed 3 bases, J shed 7 bases, and the junction held 5 bases outside the gene matches. The CDR3 sequence: CASSLNRGGGYTF. The CDR3 DNA sequence: TGTGCCAGCAGTTTGAACAGGGGTGGTGGCTACACCTTC.

This CDR3 reads CASTVRGVAYEQYF. Written as DNA, the CDR3 is TGTGCCAGCACGGTGAGGGGGGTTGCCTACGAGCAGTACTTC. The J gene is TRBJ2-7, the V gene TRBV28; D tentatively fits TRBD1 or TRBD2 (6 bases each). The germline gives CDR1 MDHEN, CDR2 SYDVKM. The CDR3 length is 14 residues. V was clipped by 7 bases and J by 2 bases, with 15 bases between them.

The J gene is TRBJ2-7, the V gene TRBV11-3; D might be TRBD1 (5 bases). Trimming pared 5 bases from V and 7 bases from J, leaving 15 bases between. This CDR3 is built from 13 residues. Germline assignment: CDR1 SGHNT and CDR2 YENEEA. CDR3 nucleotide sequence: TGTGCCAGCAGCCAGAAGGGGTCCGGTGAGCAGTACTTC. It codes for CASSQKGSGEQYF. Supplemented by reference TRBV11-3 and TRBJ2-7, the full variable domain reads EAGVVQSPRYKIIEKKQPVAFWCNPISGHNTLYWYLQNLGQGPELLIRYENEEAVDDSQLPKDRFSAERLKGVDSTLKIQPAELGDSAVYLCASSQKGSGEQYFGPGTRLTVT.

In this sample, this clonotype turned up a few times. This chain connects TRBV5-1 to TRBJ2-3, with 10 bases lining up with TRBD1. Germline CDR1 SGHRS, CDR2 YFSETQ. CDR3 length: 16 residues. The V segment lost 0 bases and the J segment 2 bases; nucleotides outside the gene matches: 3. This CDR3 is CASSLGDRGFTDTQYF. The CDR3 DNA is TGCGCCAGCAGCTTGGGGGACAGGGGTTTCACAGATACGCAGTATTTT. Combining the CDR3 with reference TRBV5-1 and TRBJ2-3 gives the whole variable domain KAGVTQTPRYLIKTRGQQVTLSCSPISGHRSVSWYQQTPGQGLQFLFEYFSETQRNKGNFPGRFSGRQFSNSRSEMNVSTLELGDSALYLCASSLGDRGFTDTQYFGPGTRLTVL.

V usage is TRBV3-1 and J usage is TRBJ2-7; maybe TRBD2 (6 bases). This CDR3 comprises 14 residues. CDR1 is LGHDT and CDR2 is YNNKEL in the germline V gene (reference sequence). Trimming took off 3 bases at V and 2 bases at J, with 11 bases between the two ends. CDR3 residues: CASSHLAITYEQYF. DNA of the CDR3: TGTGCCAGCAGCCATCTAGCGATCACCTACGAGCAGTACTTC.

The chain links TRBV5-1 to TRBJ2-7, with 9 bases lining up with TRBD2. Germline V gene data show CDR1 as SGHRS and CDR2 as YFSETQ. With 0 bases clipped from V and 0 bases from J, the junction kept 4 bases outside the gene matches. The CDR3 totals 16 residues. CDR3 bases: TGCGCCAGCAGCTTGGGCGCGGGAGGGAACTCCTACGAGCAGTACTTC. This encodes CASSLGAGGNSYEQYF.

The rearrangement joins TRBV18 to TRBJ2-5; 8 bases are shared with TRBD1. V was clipped by 2 bases and J by 2 bases; unmatched bases: 4. There are 15 residues in the CDR3. Germline V gene data show CDR1 as KGHSH and CDR2 as LQKENI. In nucleotides, the CDR3 is TGTGCCAGCTCACCAATCGGGACAGGTCAAGAGACCCAGTACTTC. It translates to CASSPIGTGQETQYF.

The chain has TRBV6-6 and TRBJ1-2, with TRBD1 as a possible D gene (5 bases). CDR1 and CDR2 (germline): MNHNY, SVGAGI (reference sequence). The CDR3 sequence is 12 residues long. Trimming removed 7 bases from V and 7 bases from J, with 13 bases in between. The CDR3 region is CASTSGTRGYTF. CDR3 DNA sequence: TGTGCCAGCACCTCCGGGACGCGTGGCTACACCTTC.

This clonotype was detected many times. This chain links TRBV6-2 or TRBV6-3 with TRBJ2-1; D not resolved. The CDR3 consists of 12 residues. Germline-derived CDR1 and CDR2 are MNHEY and SVGEGT. V gave up 5 bases and J gave up 7 bases, with 9 bases separating them. Written as DNA, the CDR3 is TGTGCCAGCAGTCTCAGATTAAATGAGCAGTTCTTC. It encodes CASSLRLNEQFF.